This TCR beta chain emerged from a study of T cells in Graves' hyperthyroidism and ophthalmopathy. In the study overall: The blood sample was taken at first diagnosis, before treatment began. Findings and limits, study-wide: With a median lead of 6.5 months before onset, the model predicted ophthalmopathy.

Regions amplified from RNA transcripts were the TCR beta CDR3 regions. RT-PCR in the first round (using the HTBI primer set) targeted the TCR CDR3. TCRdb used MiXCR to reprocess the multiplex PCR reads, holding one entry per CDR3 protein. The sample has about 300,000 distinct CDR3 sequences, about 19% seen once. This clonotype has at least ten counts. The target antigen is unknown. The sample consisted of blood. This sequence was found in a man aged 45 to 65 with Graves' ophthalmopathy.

CDR3 amino acids: CSASPLRSREQFF. The CDR3 DNA sequence: TGCAGTGCTAGTCCCCTCCGGTCGAGGGAGCAGTTCTTC. The chain couples TRBV20-1 to TRBJ2-1; D is unclear. The germline CDR1 and CDR2 sequences are DFQATT and SNEGSKA (reference sequence). The CDR3 is 13 residues long. The V end was cut by 3 bases, the J end by 10 bases, with 16 bases between.